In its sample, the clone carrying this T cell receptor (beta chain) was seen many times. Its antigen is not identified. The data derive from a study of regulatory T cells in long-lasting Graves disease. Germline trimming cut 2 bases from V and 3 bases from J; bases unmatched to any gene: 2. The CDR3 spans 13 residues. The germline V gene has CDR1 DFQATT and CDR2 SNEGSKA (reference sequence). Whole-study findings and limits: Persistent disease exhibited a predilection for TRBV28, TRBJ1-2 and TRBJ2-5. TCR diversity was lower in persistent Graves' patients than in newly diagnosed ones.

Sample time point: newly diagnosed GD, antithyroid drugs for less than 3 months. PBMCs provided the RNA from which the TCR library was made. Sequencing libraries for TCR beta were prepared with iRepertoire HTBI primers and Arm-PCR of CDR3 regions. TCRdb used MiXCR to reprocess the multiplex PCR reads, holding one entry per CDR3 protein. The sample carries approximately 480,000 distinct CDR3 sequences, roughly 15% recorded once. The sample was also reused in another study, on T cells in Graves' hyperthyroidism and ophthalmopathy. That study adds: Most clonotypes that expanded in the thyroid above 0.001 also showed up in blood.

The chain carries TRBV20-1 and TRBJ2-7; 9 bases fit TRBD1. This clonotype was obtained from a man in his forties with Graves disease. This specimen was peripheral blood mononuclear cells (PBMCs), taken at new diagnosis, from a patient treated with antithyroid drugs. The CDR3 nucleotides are TGCAGTGCTAGACAGACAGGGGGCTACGAGCAGTACTTC. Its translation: CSARQTGGYEQYF.